This T cell receptor (beta chain) was captured in a study of T cells in Graves' hyperthyroidism and ophthalmopathy. What was amplified from RNA transcripts were TCR beta CDR3 regions. In the first-round RT-PCR of the TCR CDR3, the HTBI primer set was used. TCRdb passed the multiplex PCR reads through MiXCR, listing each CDR3 protein once. Here the sample spans around 520,000 distinct CDR3 sequences, about 15% being singletons. Uncontrolled infection, other autoimmune disease, pregnancy and lactation each barred patients from inclusion. The sample taken for sequencing was blood. The sequence was collected from a woman aged 40 to 50 with Graves' hyperthyroidism.

CDR3 nucleotide sequence: TGTGCCATCAGTGAGTCCGGGGGGCTAGACGAGCAGTACTTC. This codes for CAISESGGLDEQYF. The rearrangement uses TRBV10-3 and TRBJ2-7, with a tentative D call TRBD2 (7 bases). The CDR3 totals 14 residues. With 0 bases removed from V and 5 bases from J, the gap between germline ends came to 11 bases. CDR1 is ENHRY and CDR2 is SYGVKD in the germline V gene.